The 7 T cell receptor beta chains below were found in one sample sequenced in a study of OX40 agonist ivuxolimab in advanced cancers. Clones were sequenced by immunoSEQ multiplex PCR, and TCRdb holds only the in-frame ones, with some missing. The repertoire includes 76,000 or so clones, roughly 88% of them detected once, and roughly 5.5% sits in the top ten. The material sequenced was CD4+ or CD8+ T cells sorted from blood, taken in a trial of the OX40 agonist ivuxolimab. All receptors derive from an adult with an advanced solid tumor such as melanoma, head and neck, liver or kidney cancer.

The chain couples TRBV7-6 to TRBJ2-7; TRBD1 matches at 7 bases. Per the germline V gene, CDR1 is SGHVS and CDR2 is FNYEAQ. The CDR3 length is 15 residues. V lost 5 bases and J lost 2; bases outside the gene matches: 9. The DNA for the CDR3 is TGTGCCAGCAGCCCTCTGGTCCAGGGGGCCTACGAGCAGTACTTC. Amino acids: CASSPLVQGAYEQYF.

To note about this clone: Within the sample, other DNA sequences also encode this same CDR3. The chain recombines TRBV19 with TRBJ2-3; D not resolved. The CDR3 has 12 amino acids. CDR1 LNHDA and CDR2 SQIVND come from the germline V gene (reference sequence). Trimming removed 4 bases at V and 3 bases at J, with 5 bases between. As DNA, the CDR3 is TGTGCCAGTAGTAGAGGAACAGATACGCAGTATTTT. This translates into CASSRGTDTQYF.

This sequence joins TRBV9 and TRBJ2-3; D call uncertain. The CDR3 has 15 residues. The V gene lost 0 bases and the J gene lost 6 bases, with 14 bases spanning the gap. Germline values: CDR1 SGDLS, CDR2 YYNGEE. CDR3 protein: CASSVATRVDDTQYF. As DNA, the CDR3 is TGTGCCAGCAGCGTAGCTACAAGGGTCGATGATACGCAGTATTTT. The variable domain in full, with the rest retrieved from reference TRBV9 and TRBJ2-3, is DSGVTQTPKHLITATGQRVTLRCSPRSGDLSVYWYQQSLDQGLQFLIQYYNGEERAKGNILERFSAQQFPDLHSELNLSSLELGDSALYFCASSVATRVDDTQYFGPGTRLTVL.

The DNA of the CDR3 is TGTGCCAGCAGCGGACGGGACATGAACACTGAAGCTTTCTTT. It yields the protein CASSGRDMNTEAFF. V and J are TRBV7-2 and TRBJ1-1; D may be TRBD1 (6 bases). There are 14 residues in the CDR3. CDR1 and CDR2 (germline): SGHTA, FQGNSA. V lost 5 bases and J 0 bases, leaving 10 bases between the germline ends.

The V and J genes are TRBV11-3 and TRBJ1-2; 9 nucleotides line up with TRBD1. Germline assignment: CDR1 SGHNT and CDR2 YENEEA. J was trimmed by 6 bases and V by 1 base; bases with no gene match: 9. The CDR3 loop spans 16 amino acids. The CDR3 sequence is CASSLAVGQGRDGYTF. The CDR3 region has the DNA TGTGCCAGCAGCTTAGCGGTGGGACAGGGTAGGGATGGCTACACCTTC. Full variable domain (remainder filled in from reference TRBV11-3 and TRBJ1-2): EAGVVQSPRYKIIEKKQPVAFWCNPISGHNTLYWYLQNLGQGPELLIRYENEEAVDDSQLPKDRFSAERLKGVDSTLKIQPAELGDSAVYLCASSLAVGQGRDGYTFGSGTRLTVV.

Only a few counts were recorded for this clone. CDR3 protein: CASSPSGRGLNTGELFF. CDR3 coding DNA: TGTGCCAGCTCACCATCAGGGAGGGGGCTCAACACCGGGGAGCTGTTTTTT. The chain has TRBV18 and TRBJ2-2; D may be TRBD1 or TRBD2 (7 bases each). Germline CDR1 reads KGHSH; CDR2 reads LQKENI. This CDR3 comprises 17 residues. Trimming removed 2 bases from V and 2 bases from J, with 15 bases in between.

The genes are TRBV7-9 and TRBJ2-3; possibly TRBD2 for D (6 bases). The CDR3 runs to 14 residues. Deletions cut 6 bases from V and 6 bases from J, with 16 bases between. Germline CDR1 reads SEHNR; CDR2 reads FQNEAQ (reference sequence). Here the CDR3 reads CASRAGLFEDTQYF. CDR3 nucleotide sequence: TGTGCCAGCAGGGCGGGACTTTTCGAGGATACGCAGTATTTT.